This TCR beta chain was identified during a study of T-cell memory formation after mild COVID-19. Across the whole study: Largely, TCR clusters stayed within a single donor. General observations from the study: SARS-CoV-2 specificity was not confirmed for second-wave clones peaking on day 37.

TCRdb re-called the 5' RACE reads with MiXCR, one entry per CDR3 protein. The table includes around 150,000 distinct CDR3 sequences, approximately 14% detected once. Of note for this clonotype: What it binds is not known.

The clonotype originates from an adult woman who had mild COVID-19 (a few samples of this study predate the infection). Cell type and time point are not known. Material: PBMCs or a T cell subset sorted from them (not recorded which).

The CDR3 sequence is CASSVGTGARETQYF. The CDR3 nucleotides read TGTGCCAGCAGCGTCGGGACAGGGGCCCGGGAGACCCAGTACTTC. This sequence joins TRBV7-6 and TRBJ2-5; TRBD1 matches 10 bases. J lost 5 bases, V lost 5 bases, and 8 bases had no gene match. This CDR3 has 15 amino acids. The V gene's germline CDR1 is SGHVS and CDR2 FNYEAQ.